This is a list of T cell receptor beta chains from one sample in a study of cytomegalovirus exposure and HLA in healthy donors. Generated by immunoSEQ multiplex PCR, the TCRdb table keeps only in-frame clones and is missing some. This sample has around 94,000 clones, with 84% found just once. The source material was PBMCs. The receptors come from a man younger than 35 in good health and CMV-seronegative. CDR3s include the opening cysteine and the closing phenylalanine or tryptophan. Fields, in order: clone size, V gene, CDR3 length, J gene, D gene, CDR3 protein, CDR3 DNA. The D gene is left open where the match is weak. Clone size, where shown, is once, few, many, or a class for clones that have expanded.

abundance: .
v_gene: TRBV9
len: 16
j_gene: TRBJ1-1
d_gene: .
CDR3aa: CASSVEETPLKRGAFF
CDR3nt: TGTGCCAGCAGCGTAGAAGAGACACCTTTAAAAAGGGGAGCTTTCTTT

abundance: .
v_gene: TRBV28
len: 16
j_gene: TRBJ2-3
d_gene: TRBD1
CDR3aa: CASSFGPGQGTDTQYF
CDR3nt: TGTGCCAGCAGTTTTGGTCCCGGACAGGGCACAGATACGCAGTATTTT

abundance: .
v_gene: TRBV7-9
len: 14
j_gene: TRBJ2-7
d_gene: TRBD2
CDR3aa: CASSFSGRDYEQYF
CDR3nt: TGTGCCAGCAGCTTTAGCGGGAGGGACTACGAGCAGTACTTC

abundance: .
v_gene: TRBV2
len: 16
j_gene: TRBJ2-2
d_gene: TRBD2
CDR3aa: CASSEVAGANTGELFF
CDR3nt: TGTGCCAGCAGTGAAGTGGCGGGGGCGAACACCGGGGAGCTGTTTTTT

abundance: once
v_gene: TRBV30
len: 11
j_gene: TRBJ2-3
d_gene: .
CDR3aa: CAWSVSESQYF
CDR3nt: TGTGCCTGGAGTGTTTCGGAGTCTCAGTATTTT

abundance: .
v_gene: TRBV9
len: 16
j_gene: TRBJ1-1
d_gene: TRBD1
CDR3aa: CASSVNREGQGTEAFF
CDR3nt: TGTGCCAGCAGCGTCAATCGGGAGGGACAGGGCACTGAAGCTTTCTTT

abundance: .
v_gene: TRBV6-5
len: 15
j_gene: TRBJ2-4
d_gene: .
CDR3aa: CASSYLPGEGNIQYF
CDR3nt: TGTGCCAGCAGTTATCTACCAGGGGAGGGGAACATTCAGTACTTC

abundance: .
v_gene: TRBV2
len: 17
j_gene: TRBJ1-1
d_gene: .
CDR3aa: CASSEGQPLRGNTEAFF
CDR3nt: TGTGCCAGCAGTGAAGGACAGCCACTGCGGGGGAACACTGAAGCTTTCTTT

abundance: .
v_gene: TRBV6-5
len: 13
j_gene: TRBJ2-7
d_gene: .
CDR3aa: CASSVGAGNEQYF
CDR3nt: TGTGCCAGCAGTGTGGGGGCGGGTAACGAGCAGTACTTC

abundance: .
v_gene: TRBV5-1
len: 16
j_gene: TRBJ2-7
d_gene: TRBD1
CDR3aa: CASSLRWDRGDYEQYF
CDR3nt: TGCGCCAGCAGCTTACGATGGGACAGGGGGGACTACGAGCAGTACTTC

abundance: .
v_gene: TRBV15
len: 15
j_gene: TRBJ1-3
d_gene: .
CDR3aa: CATSRAGSAGNTIYF
CDR3nt: TGTGCCACCAGCAGAGCTGGCAGCGCTGGAAACACCATATATTTT

abundance: .
v_gene: TRBV19
len: 13
j_gene: TRBJ1-2
d_gene: .
CDR3aa: CASSEQGFYGYTF
CDR3nt: TGTGCCAGTAGTGAACAGGGTTTCTATGGCTACACCTTC

abundance: .
v_gene: TRBV6-1
len: 14
j_gene: TRBJ2-2
d_gene: TRBD1
CDR3aa: CARDRGLDTGELFF
CDR3nt: TGTGCTAGGGACAGGGGGTTGGACACCGGGGAGCTGTTTTTT

abundance: .
v_gene: TRBV11-2
len: 18
j_gene: TRBJ2-7
d_gene: .
CDR3aa: CASSKRLQGGYSSYEQYF
CDR3nt: TGTGCCAGCAGCAAACGATTACAGGGCGGTTACAGCTCCTACGAGCAGTACTTC

abundance: .
v_gene: TRBV6-1
len: 15
j_gene: TRBJ2-7
d_gene: .
CDR3aa: CASSESGVSSYEQYF
CDR3nt: TGTGCCAGCAGCGAATCAGGGGTAAGCTCCTACGAGCAGTACTTC

abundance: .
v_gene: TRBV4-3
len: 17
j_gene: TRBJ2-2
d_gene: .
CDR3aa: CASSQAPRAEATGELFF
CDR3nt: TGCGCCAGCAGCCAAGCCCCTCGAGCGGAGGCCACCGGGGAGCTGTTTTTT

abundance: .
v_gene: TRBV4-1
len: 14
j_gene: TRBJ2-1
d_gene: .
CDR3aa: CASSQGSLGNEQFF
CDR3nt: TGCGCCAGCAGCCAGGGGAGTTTGGGGAATGAGCAGTTCTTC

abundance: .
v_gene: TRBV6-5
len: 11
j_gene: TRBJ2-7
d_gene: .
CDR3aa: CASSRAYEQYF
CDR3nt: TGTGCCAGCAGTCGGGCCTACGAGCAGTACTTC

abundance: .
v_gene: TRBV6-5
len: 13
j_gene: TRBJ1-5
d_gene: .
CDR3aa: CASSYSTQQPQHF
CDR3nt: TGTGCCAGCAGTTACTCGACACAACAGCCCCAGCATTTT

abundance: .
v_gene: TRBV7-9
len: 14
j_gene: TRBJ1-5
d_gene: TRBD1
CDR3aa: CASSQQGAHQPQHF
CDR3nt: TGTGCCAGCAGCCAACAGGGGGCTCATCAGCCCCAGCATTTT

abundance: .
v_gene: TRBV6-5
len: 12
j_gene: TRBJ1-4
d_gene: TRBD1
CDR3aa: CASGQGAKELFF
CDR3nt: TGTGCCAGTGGACAGGGGGCCAAGGAACTGTTTTTT

abundance: .
v_gene: TRBV9
len: 15
j_gene: TRBJ2-3
d_gene: .
CDR3aa: CASSVPAGLTDTQYF
CDR3nt: TGTGCCAGCAGCGTACCCGCCGGACTGACAGATACGCAGTATTTT

abundance: .
v_gene: TRBV19
len: 15
j_gene: TRBJ1-1
d_gene: .
CDR3aa: CASSIQGTRSTEAFF
CDR3nt: TGTGCCAGTAGTATACAGGGGACAAGGAGCACTGAAGCTTTCTTT

abundance: .
v_gene: TRBV7-8
len: 13
j_gene: TRBJ2-7
d_gene: .
CDR3aa: CASSRQASYEQYF
CDR3nt: TGTGCCAGCAGCAGACAGGCCTCCTACGAGCAGTACTTC

abundance: few
v_gene: TRBV4-3
len: 15
j_gene: TRBJ1-1
d_gene: TRBD1
CDR3aa: CASSHNDRGWTEAFF
CDR3nt: TGCGCCAGCAGCCATAATGACAGGGGGTGGACTGAAGCTTTCTTT

abundance: .
v_gene: TRBV5-1
len: 15
j_gene: TRBJ2-1
d_gene: TRBD2
CDR3aa: CASSFTSVPYNEQFF
CDR3nt: TGCGCCAGCAGCTTTACTAGCGTACCATACAATGAGCAGTTCTTC

abundance: .
v_gene: TRBV29-1
len: 11
j_gene: TRBJ2-7
d_gene: .
CDR3aa: CSVDREAEQYF
CDR3nt: TGCAGCGTTGACAGGGAAGCTGAGCAGTACTTC

abundance: .
v_gene: TRBV7-2
len: 16
j_gene: TRBJ2-5
d_gene: TRBD2
CDR3aa: CASSLGLAGGPGTQYF
CDR3nt: TGTGCCAGCAGCTTGGGACTAGCGGGAGGGCCTGGGACCCAGTACTTC

abundance: .
v_gene: TRBV11-2
len: 14
j_gene: TRBJ2-3
d_gene: TRBD2
CDR3aa: CASSFSSLAGTQYF
CDR3nt: TGTGCCAGCAGCTTCTCCTCCCTAGCGGGTACGCAGTATTTT

abundance: .
v_gene: TRBV28
len: 15
j_gene: TRBJ1-1
d_gene: .
CDR3aa: CASSTTGAENTEAFF
CDR3nt: TGTGCCAGCAGTACTACAGGAGCCGAGAACACTGAAGCTTTCTTT

abundance: .
v_gene: TRBV6-5
len: 14
j_gene: TRBJ1-5
d_gene: .
CDR3aa: CASSRVGTYQPQHF
CDR3nt: TGTGCCAGCAGTAGGGTCGGGACATATCAGCCCCAGCATTTT

abundance: .
v_gene: TRBV9
len: 15
j_gene: TRBJ1-6
d_gene: .
CDR3aa: CASSVGSLYNSPLHF
CDR3nt: TGTGCCAGCAGCGTAGGGTCACTTTATAATTCACCCCTCCACTTT

abundance: once
v_gene: TRBV7-9
len: 15
j_gene: TRBJ1-2
d_gene: TRBD1
CDR3aa: CASSPAGQGVSGYTF
CDR3nt: TGTGCCAGCAGCCCAGCGGGACAGGGAGTATCTGGCTACACCTTC

abundance: once
v_gene: TRBV25-1
len: 17
j_gene: TRBJ1-2
d_gene: TRBD1
CDR3aa: CASSDQGAPKSNYGYTF
CDR3nt: TGTGCCAGCAGTGATCAGGGGGCGCCGAAATCTAACTATGGCTACACCTTC

abundance: .
v_gene: TRBV6-6
len: 14
j_gene: TRBJ2-7
d_gene: .
CDR3aa: CASSFLLGSNEQYF
CDR3nt: TGTGCCAGCAGTTTCCTTCTTGGGAGTAACGAGCAGTACTTC

abundance: .
v_gene: TRBV11-3
len: 12
j_gene: TRBJ2-1
d_gene: .
CDR3aa: CASSLTSNEQFF
CDR3nt: TGTGCCAGCAGCTTAACTAGCAATGAGCAGTTCTTC

abundance: .
v_gene: TRBV15
len: 16
j_gene: TRBJ2-2
d_gene: .
CDR3aa: CATSRDPTANTGELFF
CDR3nt: TGTGCCACCAGCAGAGATCCAACGGCGAACACCGGGGAGCTGTTTTTT

abundance: few
v_gene: TRBV29-1
len: 17
j_gene: TRBJ1-1
d_gene: TRBD1
CDR3aa: CSVEALTGVGISAEAFF
CDR3nt: TGCAGCGTTGAAGCCCTGACAGGGGTGGGGATAAGCGCTGAAGCTTTCTTT

abundance: .
v_gene: TRBV28
len: 15
j_gene: TRBJ1-2
d_gene: .
CDR3aa: CASSLSGAPGYGYTF
CDR3nt: TGTGCCAGCAGTTTATCAGGGGCGCCGGGGTATGGCTACACCTTC

abundance: once
v_gene: TRBV5-1
len: 15
j_gene: TRBJ1-2
d_gene: .
CDR3aa: CASSLRQSANYGYTF
CDR3nt: TGCGCCAGCAGCCTAAGACAGAGCGCTAACTATGGCTACACCTTC

abundance: .
v_gene: TRBV6-5
len: 15
j_gene: TRBJ2-7
d_gene: TRBD1
CDR3aa: CATRPVTGSSYEQYF
CDR3nt: TGTGCCACAAGACCGGTGACAGGGAGCTCCTACGAGCAGTACTTC

abundance: .
v_gene: TRBV19
len: 16
j_gene: TRBJ2-1
d_gene: TRBD2
CDR3aa: CASIGSGGSSYNEQFF
CDR3nt: TGTGCCAGTATAGGTAGCGGGGGGAGCTCCTACAATGAGCAGTTCTTC

abundance: .
v_gene: TRBV6-5
len: 13
j_gene: TRBJ2-7
d_gene: .
CDR3aa: CASTSGLSYEQYF
CDR3nt: TGTGCCAGCACTAGTGGCCTCTCCTACGAGCAGTACTTC